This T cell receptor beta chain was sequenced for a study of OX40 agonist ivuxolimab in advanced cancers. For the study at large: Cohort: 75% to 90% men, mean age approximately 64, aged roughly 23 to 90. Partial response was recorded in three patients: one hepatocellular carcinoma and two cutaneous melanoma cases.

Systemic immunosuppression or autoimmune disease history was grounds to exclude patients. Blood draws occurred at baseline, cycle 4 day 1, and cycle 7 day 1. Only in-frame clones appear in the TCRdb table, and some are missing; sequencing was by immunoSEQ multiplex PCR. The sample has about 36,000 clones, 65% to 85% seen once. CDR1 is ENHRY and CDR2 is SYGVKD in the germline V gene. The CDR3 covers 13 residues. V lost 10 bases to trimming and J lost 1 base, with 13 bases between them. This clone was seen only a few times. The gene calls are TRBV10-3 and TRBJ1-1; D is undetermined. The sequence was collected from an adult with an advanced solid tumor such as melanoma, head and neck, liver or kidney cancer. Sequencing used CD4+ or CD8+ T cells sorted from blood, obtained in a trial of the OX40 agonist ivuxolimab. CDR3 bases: TGTGCCACCCTTGACACCGCGAACACTGAAGCTTTCTTT. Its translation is CATLDTANTEAFF.